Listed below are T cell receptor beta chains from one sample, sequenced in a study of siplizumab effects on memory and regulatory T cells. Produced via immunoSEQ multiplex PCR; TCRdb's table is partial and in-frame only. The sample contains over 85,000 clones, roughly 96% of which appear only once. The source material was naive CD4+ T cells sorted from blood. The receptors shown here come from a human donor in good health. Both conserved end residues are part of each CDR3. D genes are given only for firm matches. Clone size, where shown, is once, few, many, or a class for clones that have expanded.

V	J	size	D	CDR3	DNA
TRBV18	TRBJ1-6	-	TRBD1	CASSPAWDRGNSPLHF	TGTGCCAGCTCACCAGCCTGGGACAGGGGCAATTCACCCCTCCACTTT
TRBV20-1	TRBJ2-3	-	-	CSAPRTDTQYF	TGCAGTGCCCCGAGGACAGATACGCAGTATTTT
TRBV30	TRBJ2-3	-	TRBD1	CAWSPTGGRTDTQYF	TGTGCCTGGAGCCCCACAGGGGGCAGGACAGATACGCAGTATTTT
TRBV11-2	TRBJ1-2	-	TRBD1	CASSLVRFRGLDGYTF	TGTGCCAGCAGCTTAGTTAGGTTCAGGGGGCTTGATGGCTACACCTTC
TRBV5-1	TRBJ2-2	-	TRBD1	CASRAGTGNTGELFF	TGCGCCAGCAGGGCCGGGACAGGGAACACCGGGGAGCTGTTTTTT
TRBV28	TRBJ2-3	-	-	CASSLDQGSTDTQYF	TGTGCCAGCAGTTTAGACCAGGGGAGCACAGATACGCAGTATTTT
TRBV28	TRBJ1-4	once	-	CASSSAGGATNEKLFF	TGTGCCAGCAGTTCAGCGGGGGGCGCAACTAATGAAAAACTGTTTTTT
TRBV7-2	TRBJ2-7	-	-	CASSLGGGALNEQYF	TGTGCCAGCAGCTTAGGAGGGGGGGCTTTAAATGAGCAGTACTTC
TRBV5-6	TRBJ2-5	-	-	CASSPRRGYETQYF	TGTGCCAGCAGCCCTCGTCGGGGGTACGAGACCCAGTACTTC
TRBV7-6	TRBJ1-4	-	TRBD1	CASSSDRVVSTNEKLFF	TGTGCCAGCAGTTCCGACAGGGTCGTATCTACTAATGAAAAACTGTTTTTT
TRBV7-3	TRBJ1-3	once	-	CASSLNTRDSGNTIYF	TGTGCCAGCAGCTTAAATACCAGGGACTCTGGAAACACCATATATTTT
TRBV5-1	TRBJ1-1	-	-	CASSLDGQALQEAFF	TGCGCCAGCAGCTTGGATGGGCAGGCCCTTCAAGAAGCTTTCTTT
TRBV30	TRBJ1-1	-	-	CAWSRAGITEAFF	TGTGCCTGGAGTCGGGCAGGAATCACTGAAGCTTTCTTT
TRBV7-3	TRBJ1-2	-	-	CASSLGFRGSNYGYTF	TGTGCCAGCAGCCTCGGTTTCCGGGGCTCTAACTATGGCTACACCTTC
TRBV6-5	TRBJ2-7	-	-	CASTLGTSYEQYF	TGTGCCAGCACCCTGGGAACGTCCTACGAGCAGTACTTC
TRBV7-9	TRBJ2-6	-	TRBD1	CASSSWGQEFSGANVLTF	TGTGCCAGCAGCTCCTGGGGACAGGAGTTCTCTGGGGCCAACGTCCTGACTTTC
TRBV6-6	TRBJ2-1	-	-	CASSYSGSYNEQFF	TGTGCCAGCAGTTACTCGGGGTCCTACAATGAGCAGTTCTTC
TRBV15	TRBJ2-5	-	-	CATSRRQQETQYF	TGTGCCACCAGCCGCCGACAGCAAGAGACCCAGTACTTC
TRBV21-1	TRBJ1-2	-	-	CASISQQGLDISYTF	TGTGCCAGCATATCCCAACAGGGCCTTGATATAAGCTACACCTTC
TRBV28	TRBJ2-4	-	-	CASSPRSFGLAKNIQYF	TGTGCCAGCAGCCCCAGAAGTTTCGGTCTAGCCAAAAACATTCAGTACTTC
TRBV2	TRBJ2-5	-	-	CASSEVSKETQYF	TGTGCCAGCAGTGAAGTTAGTAAGGAGACCCAGTACTTC
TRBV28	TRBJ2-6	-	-	CASMGPGANVLTF	TGTGCCAGCATGGGGCCTGGGGCCAACGTCCTGACTTTC
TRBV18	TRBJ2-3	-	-	CASLLGLTDTQYF	TGTGCCAGCTTACTAGGTCTCACAGATACGCAGTATTTT
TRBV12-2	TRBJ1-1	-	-	CASRLAEDSKPGQETMNTEAFF	TGTGCAAGTCGCTTAGCGGAAGACTCAAAACCGGGACAGGAAACAATGAACACTGAAGCTTTCTTT
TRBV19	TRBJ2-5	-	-	CASAIGSTQYF	TGTGCCAGTGCCATCGGGAGTACCCAGTACTTC
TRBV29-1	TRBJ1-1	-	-	CSVEEWGEAFF	TGCAGCGTTGAGGAATGGGGTGAAGCTTTCTTT
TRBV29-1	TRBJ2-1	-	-	CSVTPSYNEQFF	TGCAGCGTGACACCTTCCTACAATGAGCAGTTCTTC
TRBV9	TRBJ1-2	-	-	CASSVWREANYGYTF	TGTGCCAGCAGTGTATGGAGGGAAGCTAACTATGGCTACACCTTC
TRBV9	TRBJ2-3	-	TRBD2	CASSTGTSESTDTQYF	TGTGCCAGCTCCACCGGGACTAGCGAAAGCACAGATACGCAGTATTTT
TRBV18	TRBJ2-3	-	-	CASSPPVKSRAQYF	TGTGCCAGCTCACCACCGGTTAAATCTAGGGCGCAGTATTTT
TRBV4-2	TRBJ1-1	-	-	CASSQELRLNTEAFF	TGTGCCAGCAGCCAAGAGCTCCGGTTAAACACTGAAGCTTTCTTT
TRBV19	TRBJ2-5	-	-	CASSIENSQETQYF	TGTGCCAGTAGTATAGAGAACAGTCAAGAGACCCAGTACTTC
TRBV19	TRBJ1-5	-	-	CASSIGQGRIGNQPQHF	TGTGCCAGTAGTATTGGGCAGGGGAGGATTGGCAATCAGCCCCAGCATTTT
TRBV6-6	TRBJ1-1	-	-	CASSYRSRNTEAFF	TGTGCCAGCAGTTATCGGTCCAGGAACACTGAAGCTTTCTTT
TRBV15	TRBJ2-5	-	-	CATSRDSWTQETQYF	TGTGCCACCAGCAGAGACAGCTGGACCCAAGAGACCCAGTACTTC
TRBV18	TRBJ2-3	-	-	CASSPYDQRINTDTQYF	TGTGCCAGCTCACCTTACGACCAGCGGATTAACACAGATACGCAGTATTTT
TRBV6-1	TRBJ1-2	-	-	CASSDRYYGYTF	TGTGCCAGCAGTGATAGGTACTATGGCTACACCTTC
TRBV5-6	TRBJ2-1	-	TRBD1	CASSLDRGFTYNEQFF	TGTGCCAGCAGCTTGGACAGGGGGTTCACCTACAATGAGCAGTTCTTC
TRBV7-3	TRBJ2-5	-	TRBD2	CASSLGTSGGAGKTQYF	TGTGCCAGCAGCTTAGGGACTAGCGGGGGGGCTGGGAAGACCCAGTACTTC
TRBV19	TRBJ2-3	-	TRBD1	CASSFQDRGGTDTQYF	TGTGCCAGTAGTTTTCAGGACAGGGGAGGCACAGATACGCAGTATTTT
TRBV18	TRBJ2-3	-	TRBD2	CASSPTSGLNADTQYF	TGTGCCAGCTCACCTACTAGCGGGCTAAACGCCGATACGCAGTATTTT
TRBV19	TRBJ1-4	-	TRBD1	CASSQQGAREKLFF	TGTGCCAGTAGTCAACAGGGGGCCAGGGAAAAACTGTTTTTT
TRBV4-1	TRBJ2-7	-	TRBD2	CASSQEESGGGREQYF	TGCGCCAGCAGCCAAGAGGAAAGCGGGGGGGGACGAGAGCAGTACTTC
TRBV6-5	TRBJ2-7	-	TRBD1	CASSLTGTGVHEQYF	TGTGCCAGCAGTCTGACCGGGACAGGTGTGCACGAGCAGTACTTC
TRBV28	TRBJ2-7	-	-	CASIGTTYEQYF	TGTGCCAGCATCGGGACAACCTACGAGCAGTACTTC